This T cell receptor (beta chain) was retrieved from a study of CD8+ T cells in alopecia areata. Overall study: It was 6 to 18 months of tofacitinib, and then there were 6 months off drug. Study observations and caveats: Tofacitinib significantly lowered scalp clonality and expanded CD8+ clones among the top 100. Clonality exceeded that of normal scalp in lesional scalp, most notably in alopecia totalis/universalis.

Sequencing templates came from extracted RNA that was reverse transcribed into cDNA. This table comes from immunoSEQ multiplex PCR, and its TCRdb copy is limited to in-frame clones, with some not included. Here the sample spans about 190,000 clones, under 80% being singletons. J gave up 6 bases and V 1 base, and 2 bases lay outside the gene matches. From germline, CDR1 is SQVTM and CDR2 ANQGSEA. The length of the CDR3 is 12 residues. Remarks on this clone: No antigen is known for it.

Treatment defined: oral pan-JAK inhibitor, 5-10 mg twice daily. This TCR came from a human donor with alopecia areata. The chain combines TRBV29-1 with TRBJ1-2; 7 bases fit TRBD1. This sample comprised CD4+ T cells sorted from blood, obtained between weeks 47 and 50, from a patient treated with tofacitinib. The CDR3 reads CSVEGDSHGYTF. CDR3 in DNA: TGCAGCGTTGAAGGGGACAGCCATGGCTACACCTTC.